This T cell receptor beta chain was captured in a study of spatial heterogeneity in lung cancer. Study-level background: In the raw reads, each unique TCR and UMI combination was present more than ten times on average.

This clonotype was recorded many times. The time point denotes: sample taken at primary tumor resection. Untreated early-stage non-small cell lung cancer patients, 55 to 85 in total, were the donors. Individually, TCR cDNA molecules were each labelled with a unique molecular identifier. TCRdb re-derived calls from the 5' RACE reads in MiXCR, one entry per CDR3 protein. The data show around 89,000 distinct CDR3 sequences, with over 9.5% seen just once and 35% to 50% held by the top ten. V trimming: 8 bases; J trimming: 4 bases; junction bases outside the gene matches: 5. The germline V gene has CDR1 ENHRY and CDR2 SYGVKD. This CDR3 is built from 13 residues.

This chain joins TRBV10-3 and TRBJ2-3, with TRBD2 identical over 8 bases. The starting material was PBMCs, obtained at surgery. The sequence was obtained from a male donor with early-stage non-small cell lung cancer. As DNA, the CDR3 is TGTGCCATCCAGCGGGAGAGGGCAGATACGCAGTATTTT. Its protein product is CAIQRERADTQYF.